The 21 T cell receptor beta chains below were found in one sample sequenced in a study of CD8+CD57+ T cells in acquired aplastic anemia. For CDR3 and TCR beta VDJ profiling, genomic DNA was the template used. Using its own MiXCR run on the reads, TCRdb lists one record per CDR3 protein. The table has hundreds of thousands of distinct CDR3 sequences, 65% to 80% seen once. Sequenced sample: sorted CD4+, CD8+, or CD8+CD57+ T cells (not recorded which) from PBMCs. All receptors derive from a human donor in good health, serving as a control.

This clonotype appeared many times. The J gene is TRBJ2-2, the V gene TRBV12-5; 7 bases match TRBD2. The CDR3 runs 16 residues. Germline V gene lookup returns CDR1 LGHNT and CDR2 FRNRAP. V gave up 5 bases and J gave up 7 bases; unmatched junction bases: 13. The CDR3 nucleotides are TGTGCTAGTGGTCAATATCGGGGGGTGACACGCGGGGAGCTGTTTTTT. Protein sequence: CASGQYRGVTRGELFF.

The rearrangement uses TRBV13 and TRBJ2-1, with D perhaps being TRBD1 or TRBD2 (6 bases each). V was cut by 5 bases and J by 12 bases, with 23 bases left in between. The CDR3 is made up of 15 amino acids. The germline gives CDR1 PRHDT, CDR2 FYEKMQ (reference sequence). The CDR3 sequence: CASSLRRGSGDTQFF. The CDR3 DNA is TGTGCCAGCAGCCTCCGGAGGGGGTCGGGAGATACGCAGTTCTTC.

DNA for the CDR3: TGTGCCAGCAGCCCCCTAATGAAGCGGGGGGGCCAGGGAGATACGCAGTATTTT. Residues: CASSPLMKRGGQGDTQYF. The J gene is TRBJ2-3, the V gene TRBV7-3; 10 bases map to TRBD2. The V gene end was trimmed by 5 bases and the J gene end by 5 bases; junction bases not matched to a gene: 16. Germline lookup yields CDR1 SGHTA and CDR2 FQGTGA. This CDR3 contains 18 residues.

V and J are TRBV5-1 and TRBJ2-3; D is uncertain. CDR1 SGHRS and CDR2 YFSETQ come from the germline V gene. V lost 3 bases and J 7 bases, leaving 15 bases between the germline ends. CDR3 length equals 14 residues. The CDR3 protein is CASSSDTPTHTQYF. CDR3 nucleotides: TGCGCCAGCAGCTCCGACACCCCAACGCATACGCAGTATTTT.

This clonotype was recorded at least ten times. The gene calls are TRBV10-3 and TRBJ2-5; D is possibly TRBD1 (6 bases). Per the germline V gene, CDR1 is ENHRY and CDR2 is SYGVKD. V gave up 10 bases and J gave up 2 bases, with 23 bases separating them. This CDR3 has 16 amino acids. This CDR3 reads CATQGRELDLQETQYF. The CDR3 DNA sequence: TGTGCCACCCAGGGGAGAGAACTAGACCTACAAGAGACCCAGTACTTC.

There are many counts of this clonotype. This chain links TRBV5-1 with TRBJ2-7; 9 positions agree with TRBD1. Germline CDR1 is SGHRS and CDR2 is YFSETQ. CDR3 length: 13 amino acids. With 4 bases clipped from V and 5 bases from J, the junction kept 4 bases outside the gene matches. In nucleotides, the CDR3 is TGCGCCAGCAGCCAACGGACAGGGGACGAGCAGTACTTC. Protein product: CASSQRTGDEQYF.

The V gene is TRBV20-1, the J gene TRBJ2-2, with 7 bases that match TRBD2. The V gene end was trimmed by 3 bases and the J gene end by 4 bases; junction bases not matched to a gene: 8. The CDR3 covers 15 residues. Germline assignment: CDR1 DFQATT and CDR2 SNEGSKA (reference sequence). The CDR3 coding sequence is TGCAGTGCTAGGTCACCAGCGGGGATCACCGGGGAGCTGTTTTTT. Translated: CSARSPAGITGELFF.

A word on this clonotype: A read error is likely, as this CDR3 ends without the conserved phenylalanine or tryptophan. Because the CDR3's place on the DNA is in doubt, the DNA is left out and the CDR3 is given as listed by TCRdb. The V gene is TRBV5-5, the J gene TRBJ2-2; the table's TRBD2 call for D was not verified on the DNA. CDR1 is SGHKS, CDR2 YYEKEE, per germline (reference sequence). The CDR3 comprises 16 residues, both ends counted. This CDR3 reads CASSPSPGDLDRGAVV.

This chain links TRBV7-6 with TRBJ2-3; 10 nucleotides line up with TRBD1. J gave up 5 bases and V 6 bases, and 8 bases lay outside the gene matches. CDR1 is SGHVS, CDR2 FNYEAQ, per germline. This CDR3 region has 15 residues. The chain's CDR3 is CASSERQGARDTQYF. The CDR3 DNA sequence: TGTGCCAGCAGTGAACGACAGGGGGCTAGAGATACGCAGTATTTT.

Comment on this clonotype: Compared with germline, one end of the junction differs, possibly owing to a read error. V and J are TRBV15 and TRBJ1-5; 9 nucleotides match TRBD2. The end of the DNA aligns better with TRBJ2-3, so the J call may be wrong. The CDR3 covers 16 residues. Per germline, CDR1 LNHNV and CDR2 YYDKDF (reference sequence). The CDR3 DNA sequence: TGTGCCAGCAGCAGGAAAGCGGGGGGTTCCACAGATACGCAGTATTTT. Protein product: CASSRKAGGSTDTQYF.

This clonotype was counted between two and nine times. This rearrangement joins TRBV10-3 to TRBJ1-2; D not resolved. Trimming shortened V by 2 bases and J by 4 bases, and 5 bases separated the two germline ends. The length of the CDR3 is 12 residues. Germline assignment: CDR1 ENHRY and CDR2 SYGVKD. CDR3 residues: CAISEEGYGYTF. DNA of the CDR3: TGTGCCATCAGTGAGGAGGGCTATGGCTACACCTTC.

The genes are TRBV2 and TRBJ2-3, with 9 bases identical to TRBD1. Per the germline V gene, CDR1 is SNHLY and CDR2 is FYNNEI. V dropped 6 bases and J dropped 2; count of bases not matched to a gene: 6. The CDR3 is 15 amino acids. CDR3 residues: CASSRDRASTDTQYF. DNA for the CDR3: TGTGCCAGCAGCCGGGACAGGGCCTCCACAGATACGCAGTATTTT.

CDR3 residues: CASMTGGSHYGYTF. DNA for the CDR3: TGTGCCAGTATGACAGGGGGCTCCCACTATGGCTACACCTTC. The rearrangement links TRBV2 to TRBJ1-2, with 10 bases aligning to TRBD1. The CDR3 loop spans 14 amino acids. Germline V CDR1 and CDR2: SNHLY, FYNNEI. V shed 9 bases, J shed 3 bases, and the junction held 7 bases outside the gene matches.

This chain links TRBV10-3 with TRBJ2-3, with D hard to call. This CDR3 region has 16 residues. Trimming cost V 3 bases and J 5 bases, with 18 bases left between them. The germline V gene encodes CDR1 ENHRY and CDR2 SYGVKD. The CDR3 sequence: CAISDSNSARRDTQYF. DNA of the CDR3: TGTGCCATCAGTGATTCGAATTCTGCGCGGCGAGATACGCAGTATTTT.

This clonotype occurred a few times. The rearrangement uses TRBV4-1 and TRBJ1-4; possible D gene TRBD1, 6 bases. The germline CDR1 and CDR2 sequences are MGHRA and YSYEKL. V dropped 0 bases and J dropped 4 bases, with 24 bases sitting between them. This CDR3 is built from 20 residues. The CDR3 bases are TGCGCCAGCAGCCAAGATTGGGATCCGGCCGAAAACAGGGTTAATGAAAAACTGTTTTTT. Translated: CASSQDWDPAENRVNEKLFF.

This clonotype was counted at least ten times. The chain has TRBV19 and TRBJ1-2; D is unresolved. Germline CDR1 is LNHDA and CDR2 is SQIVND (reference sequence). CDR3 length equals 14 residues. Trimming shortened V by 4 bases and J by 0 bases, and 9 bases separated the two germline ends. The CDR3 sequence: CASSRARANYGYTF. CDR3 DNA sequence: TGTGCCAGTAGTAGAGCGAGGGCTAACTATGGCTACACCTTC. The full variable domain, in which reference TRBV19 and TRBJ1-2 provide the parts outside the CDR3, is DGGITQSPKYLFRKEGQNVTLSCEQNLNHDAMYWYRQDPGQGLRLIYYSQIVNDFQKGDIAEGYSVSREKKESFPLTVTSAQKNPTAFYLCASSRARANYGYTFGSGTRLTVV.

Only one count was recorded for this clonotype. One end of the junction fails to match germline, which may point to a read error. The chain uses TRBV7-6 and TRBJ1-1; D unclear. Germline-derived CDR1 and CDR2 are SGHVS and FNYEAQ. The CDR3 spans 14 residues. This CDR3 is CASSLQETYTEAHF. The CDR3 DNA sequence: TGTGCCAGCAGCCTGCAAGAGACTTACACTGAAGCGCACTTT. The entire variable domain, with the rest obtained from reference TRBV7-6 and TRBJ1-1, is as follows: GAGVSQSPRYKVTKRGQDVALRCDPISGHVSLYWYRQALGQGPEFLTYFNYEAQQDKSGLPNDRFSAERPEGSISTLTIQRTEQRDSAMYRCASSLQETYTEAHFGQGTRLTVV.

This chain joins TRBV20-1 and TRBJ1-4; no clear D. Germline values: CDR1 DFQATT, CDR2 SNEGSKA (reference sequence). CDR3 size: 14 residues. The germline V and J ends were trimmed by 2 bases and 8 bases, with 15 bases remaining between them. The CDR3: CSARMTPTYEKLFF. Written as DNA, the CDR3 is TGCAGTGCTAGAATGACACCTACCTACGAAAAACTGTTTTTT.

This clonotype has a count of ten or more. The V gene is TRBV10-3, the J gene TRBJ2-3, with 9 nucleotides matching TRBD2. Trimming cost V 3 bases and J 1 base; bases outside gene matches: 5. The V gene's germline CDR1 is ENHRY and CDR2 SYGVKD. This CDR3 has 16 amino acids. CDR3 nucleotide sequence: TGTGCCATCAGTGACGGGACTAGCATTGGCACAGATACGCAGTATTTT. This sequence encodes CAISDGTSIGTDTQYF.

This clonotype appeared once. In nucleotides, the CDR3 is TGTGCCAGCAGCCCAAGGGTGAGCAGTACTTCAGGCCAGCAGTACTTC. Translated: CASSPRVSSTSGQQYF. V gene TRBV7-4 combines with J gene TRBJ2-5; D call uncertain. Germline-derived CDR1 and CDR2 are SGHVT and SQSDAQ. Trimming removed 5 bases from V and 11 bases from J, with 27 bases in between. The CDR3 has 16 amino acids. Complete variable domain (other parts from reference TRBV7-4 and TRBJ2-5): GAGVSQSPRYKVAKRGRDVALRCDSISGHVTLYWYRQTLGQGSEVLTYSQSDAQRDKSGRPSGRFSAERPERSVSTLKIQRTEQGDSAVYLCASSPRVSSTSGQQYFGPGTRLLVL.

The CDR3 sequence: CASSFGGKYEQYLYF. The CDR3 DNA reads as TGTGCCAGCAGCTTCGGGGGGAAGTACGAGCAGTACCTCTATTTT. The rearrangement joins TRBV7-2 to TRBJ2-3, with 7 bases lining up with TRBD2. Germline lookup yields CDR1 SGHTA and CDR2 FQGNSA. This CDR3 is 15 amino acids long. The trim removed 3 bases at V and 15 bases at J, leaving 18 bases unmatched.